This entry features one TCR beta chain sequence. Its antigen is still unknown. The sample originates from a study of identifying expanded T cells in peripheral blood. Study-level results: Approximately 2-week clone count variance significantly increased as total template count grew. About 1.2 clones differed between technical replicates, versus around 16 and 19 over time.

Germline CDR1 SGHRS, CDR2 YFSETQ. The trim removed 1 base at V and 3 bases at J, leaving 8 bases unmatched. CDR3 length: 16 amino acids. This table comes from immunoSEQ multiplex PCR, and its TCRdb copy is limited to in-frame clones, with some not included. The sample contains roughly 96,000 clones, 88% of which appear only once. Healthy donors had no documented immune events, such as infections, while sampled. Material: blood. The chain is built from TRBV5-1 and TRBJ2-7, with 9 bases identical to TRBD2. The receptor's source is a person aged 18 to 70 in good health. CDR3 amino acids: CASSLTSTSGYYEQYF. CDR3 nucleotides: TGCGCCAGCAGCTTGACGTCGACTAGCGGTTACTACGAGCAGTACTTC. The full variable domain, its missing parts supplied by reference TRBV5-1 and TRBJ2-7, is KAGVTQTPRYLIKTRGQQVTLSCSPISGHRSVSWYQQTPGQGLQFLFEYFSETQRNKGNFPGRFSGRQFSNSRSEMNVSTLELGDSALYLCASSLTSTSGYYEQYFGPGTRLTVT.